One sample yielded the 11 T cell receptor beta chains listed below, sequenced in a study of blood T cell repertoires in COVID-19. Here immunoSEQ multiplex PCR was the method, and the copy in TCRdb shows in-frame clones only, minus some. In the table there are 200,000 to 300,000 clones, around 87% of which are singletons. The source material was peripheral blood. Receptors originate from a woman in her forties who had recovered from COVID-19.

The rearrangement joins TRBV6-2 or TRBV6-3 to TRBJ2-1, with TRBD2 as a possible D gene (5 bases). The CDR3 is 14 residues long. CDR1 and CDR2 (germline): MNHEY, SVGEGT. Between the trimmed V and J ends, which lost 5 bases and 10 bases, there was a span of 18 bases. CDR3 in amino acids: CASSLWASTGEQFF. The DNA for the CDR3 is TGTGCCAGCAGTCTTTGGGCCTCGACGGGGGAGCAGTTCTTC.

The J gene is TRBJ1-5, the V gene TRBV7-2, with 7 bases that match TRBD1. CDR1 and CDR2 from the germline V gene are SGHTA and FQGNSA. Germline trimming cut 1 base from V and 3 bases from J; bases unmatched to any gene: 6. The CDR3 consists of 16 residues. Here the CDR3 reads CASSLVYRGSNQPQHF. As DNA, the CDR3 is TGTGCCAGCAGCTTAGTCTACAGGGGATCCAATCAGCCCCAGCATTTT.

The rearrangement uses TRBV18 and TRBJ1-6; tentative D call: TRBD1 (5 bases). The V gene's germline CDR1 is KGHSH and CDR2 LQKENI. V was cut by 3 bases and J by 13 bases, with 13 bases left in between. The CDR3 totals 13 residues. The CDR3 nucleotides are TGTGCCAGCTCACCGGGGCAGGTAGAGCCCCTCCACTTT. Protein sequence: CASSPGQVEPLHF.

This clone was counted a few times. The J gene is TRBJ1-2, the V gene TRBV6-2 or TRBV6-3; D gene unclear. V was pared by 3 bases and J by 0 bases, with 11 bases between. From germline, CDR1 is MNHEY and CDR2 SVGEGT. The CDR3 runs to 15 residues. The CDR3 DNA reads TGTGCCAGCAGTTATGGAATGGGAGCTAACTATGGCTACACCTTC. Translation: CASSYGMGANYGYTF.

This chain joins TRBV11-2 and TRBJ2-3; maybe TRBD2 (6 bases). The CDR3 consists of 16 residues. V lost 5 bases to trimming and J lost 4 bases, with 19 bases between them. Germline CDR1 is SGHAT and CDR2 is FQNNGV. The CDR3 DNA is TGTGCCAGCAGCCGAGGACGGGAGAGAGTACCAGATACGCAGTATTTT. Amino acids: CASSRGRERVPDTQYF. The full variable domain, in which reference TRBV11-2 and TRBJ2-3 provide the parts outside the CDR3, is EAGVAQSPRYKIIEKRQSVAFWCNPISGHATLYWYQQILGQGPKLLIQFQNNGVVDDSQLPKDRFSAERLKGVDSTLKIQPAKLEDSAVYLCASSRGRERVPDTQYFGPGTRLTVL.

The chain joins TRBV6-2 or TRBV6-3 to TRBJ2-3; TRBD1 matches at 7 bases. The CDR3 has 16 amino acids. V lost 0 bases and J lost 3; bases outside the gene matches: 6. Per the germline V gene, CDR1 is MNHEY and CDR2 is SVGEGT. The chain's CDR3 is CASSYSGGVFTDTQYF. DNA for the CDR3: TGTGCCAGCAGTTACTCAGGGGGCGTCTTTACAGATACGCAGTATTTT.

This chain joins TRBV5-4 and TRBJ2-2, with 8 positions matching TRBD2. V lost 2 bases to trimming and J lost 5 bases; unmatched junction nucleotides: 5. This CDR3 has 15 amino acids. Germline CDR1 reads SGHNT; CDR2 reads YYREEE (reference sequence). The CDR3 DNA reads as TGTGCCAGCAGCTTCGCGGGGGGCGGGACCGGGGAGCTGTTTTTT. As protein: CASSFAGGGTGELFF.

Remarks on this clone: The sample contains more than one DNA sequence encoding this CDR3. V and J are TRBV5-1 and TRBJ1-2, with no clear D. Germline V gives CDR1 SGHRS, CDR2 YFSETQ. The CDR3 is 14 residues long. V lost 2 bases and J lost 0, with 8 bases in between. In DNA form, the CDR3 reads TGCGCCAGCAGCTTAGAGGGAGCTAACTATGGCTACACCTTC. Residues: CASSLEGANYGYTF.

Details on this clone: A read error may produce the germline difference seen at one junction end. The chain joins TRBV2 to TRBJ1-5; no firm D call. The CDR3 is made up of 12 amino acids. The germline gives CDR1 SNHLY, CDR2 FYNNEI. CDR3 nucleotide sequence: TGTGCCAGCAGGGAAGACAAACAGCCCCAGCATTTT. It encodes CASREDKQPQHF.

The rearrangement uses TRBV23-1 and TRBJ1-2, with D possibly matching TRBD1 (6 bases). TRBV23-1 is an open reading frame, and its role is uncertain. V was shortened by 4 bases and J by 4 bases, with 22 bases between the two germline ends. The CDR3 has 17 amino acids. The CDR3 here is CASSPSTGPRKTYGYTF. The DNA for the CDR3 is TGCGCCAGCAGTCCTTCGACAGGCCCACGCAAGACCTATGGCTACACCTTC.

CDR3 protein: CASSSRGQGLDYGYTF. For the CDR3, the DNA is TGTGCCAGCAGTTCCCGGGGACAGGGTCTGGACTATGGCTACACCTTC. The chain recombines TRBV6-5 with TRBJ1-2; TRBD1 agrees at 9 bases. Germline values: CDR1 MNHEY, CDR2 SVGAGI. V was pared by 4 bases and J by 3 bases, with 9 bases of the junction left unmatched. The CDR3 loop spans 16 amino acids.